This T cell receptor (beta chain) was documented in a study of human T cells and chemical hapten exposure. This clonotype was found many times. Its antigen is unidentified. General study results and limits: In comparison with controls, expanded TCRs gave rise to a significantly larger number of large CDR3 similarity clusters.

TCRdb re-called the RACE reads through MiXCR, storing one row per CDR3 protein. The table records some 80,000 distinct CDR3 sequences, 10% to 13% of them present only once. The time point: patch test 2, 6 weeks after DPC sensitization. Noted treatment: therapeutic diphenylcyclopropenone sensitization with weekly scalp DPC. Deletions cut 4 bases from V and 3 bases from J, with 9 bases between. The germline gives CDR1 SQVTM, CDR2 ANQGSEA. The CDR3 extends over 12 amino acids. The V call is TRBV29-1, the J call TRBJ1-2, with D perhaps matching TRBD1 (6 bases). The material sequenced was whole blood, taken in connection with sensitization to the hapten diphenylcyclopropenone (DPC). The receptor comes from a woman in her 30s with alopecia areata. Some clones in this sample may be carry-over from other donors' samples. The CDR3 nucleotides read TGCAGCGTTGTGTCAGGGGACTATGGCTACACCTTC. Its translation is CSVVSGDYGYTF.